Sequencing of this T cell receptor beta chain was carried out in a study of blood T cell repertoires in COVID-19 (dated by TCRdb to 2018 to 2020). Background on the whole study: The collaborator samples originated in the United States, Italy and Spain and spanned the acute and convalescent phases of COVID-19. The repertoires were released in a freely available public database intended as a resource for research on the immune response to SARS-CoV-2. The prospective study material was composed of cDNA or gDNA derived from T cells, B-cell-depleted T cells, or PBMCs. Deeply sampled blood TCRbeta repertoires from subjects exposed to, actively infected with, or recovered from COVID-19 were included in the dataset. Sample metadata almost always included a de-identified subject ID, COVID-19 status, age in years and sex. Where available, HLA class I and class II types were obtained from metadata supplied by the sample provider rather than from assay-based typing. Samples came from the ongoing ImmuneRACE study (first 160 participants) plus 1,254 subjects from 6 global collaborators.

A remark on this clone: Its antigen target is currently unknown. Per-nucleotide qualities are absent, and no much larger clonotype sits a single base away.

Paper-wide results and their limitations: The quantity of clinical and demographic metadata differed by source and by participant and was supplied without curation.

Taken from cysteine to phenylalanine, the CDR3 has 15 residues. The DNA shown is the 45-base CDR3, in frame from base 1. The germline V gene (reference sequence) specifies SEHNR as CDR1 and FQNEAQ as CDR2. The junction shows trimming of 4 bases on V and 3 bases on J, and the gene matches do not reach 9 bases of it. The immunoSEQ Assay, a bias-controlled multiplex PCR, was used to amplify TCRbeta CDR3 regions from genomic DNA. In the paper's pipeline: Nucleated cell counts per sample were estimated from amplification of reference gene primers within the assay. To quantify the absolute abundance of each unique TCRbeta CDR3 rearrangement, sequence reads were collapsed and filtered. For each sample, productive Simpson clonality was calculated as the square root of Simpson's diversity index across productive rearrangements. The source is immuneACCESS, and TCRdb retained only in-frame sequences with V and J called. Part of the clones is not carried over; for the studies checked, unresolved V genes explain less than half of this, and the remainder is unexplained. V and J calls and clone size are copied from that table; D and trimming were computed from the DNA. The sample profile shows approximately 250,000 clones; 84% of them were found once. Around 9.2% of the sample is in the top ten clones.

Collaborating institutions collected whole blood in K2EDTA tubes following their own protocols. For TCRbeta analysis, collaborators shipped samples as frozen whole blood, isolated PBMCs, or DNA extracted from either of those sample types. The clonotype comes from a human donor in a cohort sampled during active COVID-19. Specimen: peripheral blood. Here the chain combines TRBV7-9 and TRBJ2-7; the junction holds 7 bases that match TRBD1. The CDR3 region has the sequence CASSSPGQQYYEQYF. DNA sequence: TGTGCCAGCAGCTCGCCGGGACAGCAGTACTACGAGCAGTACTTC.